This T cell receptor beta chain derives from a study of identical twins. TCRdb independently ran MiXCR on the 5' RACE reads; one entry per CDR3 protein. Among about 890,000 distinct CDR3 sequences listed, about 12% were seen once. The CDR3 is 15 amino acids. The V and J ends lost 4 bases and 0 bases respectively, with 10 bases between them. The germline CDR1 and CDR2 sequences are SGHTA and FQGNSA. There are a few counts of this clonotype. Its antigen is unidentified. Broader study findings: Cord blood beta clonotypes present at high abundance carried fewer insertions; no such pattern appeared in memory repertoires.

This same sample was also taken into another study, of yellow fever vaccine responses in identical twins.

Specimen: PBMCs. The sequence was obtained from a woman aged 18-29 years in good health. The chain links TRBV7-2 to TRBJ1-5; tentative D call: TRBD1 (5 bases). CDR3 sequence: CASSSIGVSNQPQHF. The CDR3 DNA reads TGTGCCAGCAGCTCGATAGGGGTTAGCAATCAGCCCCAGCATTTT.